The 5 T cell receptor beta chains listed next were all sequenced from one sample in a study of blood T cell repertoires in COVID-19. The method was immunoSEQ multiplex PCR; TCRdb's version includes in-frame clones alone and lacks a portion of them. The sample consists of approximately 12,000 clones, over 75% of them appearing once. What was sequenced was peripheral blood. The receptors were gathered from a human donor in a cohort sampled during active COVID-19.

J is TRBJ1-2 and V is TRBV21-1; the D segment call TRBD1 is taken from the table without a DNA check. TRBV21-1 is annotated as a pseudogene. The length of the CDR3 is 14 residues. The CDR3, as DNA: TGTGCCAGCAGCGGAGGGGGCCCTATTTATGGCTACACCTTC. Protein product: CASSGGGPIYGYTF.

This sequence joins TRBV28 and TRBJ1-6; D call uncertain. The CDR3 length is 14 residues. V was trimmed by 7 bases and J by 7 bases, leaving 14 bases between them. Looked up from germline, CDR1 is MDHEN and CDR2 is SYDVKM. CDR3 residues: CASKPDTSNSPLHF. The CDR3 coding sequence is TGTGCCAGCAAACCAGACACGTCCAATTCACCCCTCCACTTT.

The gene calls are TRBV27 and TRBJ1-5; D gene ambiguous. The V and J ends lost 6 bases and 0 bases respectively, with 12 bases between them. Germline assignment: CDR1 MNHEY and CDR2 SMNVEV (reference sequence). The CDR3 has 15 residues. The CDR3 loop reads CASSTYGDSNQPQHF. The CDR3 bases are TGTGCCAGCAGCACCTACGGGGATAGCAATCAGCCCCAGCATTTT.

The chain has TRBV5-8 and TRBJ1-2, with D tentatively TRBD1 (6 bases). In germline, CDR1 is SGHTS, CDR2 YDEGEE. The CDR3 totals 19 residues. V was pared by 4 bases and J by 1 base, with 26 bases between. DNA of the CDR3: TGTGCCAGCAGCCACCGGGGGGGCGCCCGATTAGTGGGTAACTATGGCTACACCTTC. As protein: CASSHRGGARLVGNYGYTF.

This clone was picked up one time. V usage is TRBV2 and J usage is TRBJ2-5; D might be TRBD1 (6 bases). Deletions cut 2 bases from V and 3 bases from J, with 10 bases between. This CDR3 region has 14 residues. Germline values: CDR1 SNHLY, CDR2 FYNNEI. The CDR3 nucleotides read TGTGCCAGCAGTGAAATTTACAGGGAAGAGACCCAGTACTTC. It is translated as CASSEIYREETQYF.